Below, 9 T cell receptor beta chains from the same sample are listed, as sequenced in a study of T cells expressing NK-cell markers. One entry per CDR3 protein, without DNA, is what TCRdb gives after re-calling the 5' RACE reads. The listing records about 370,000 distinct CDR3 sequences. Sample: blood T cells: a sorted CD56 or NKG2C T cell subset, CD4+ or CD8+ T cells, or bulk PBMC T cells (not recorded which). The receptors shown here come from a woman aged 45-59 years in good health.

The rearrangement links TRBV12-3 or TRBV12-4 to TRBJ2-1; the D call from TCRdb, TRBD2, cannot be confirmed without DNA. The CDR3 extends over 15 amino acids. CDR3: CASSFLRALYNEQFF.

The chain employs TRBV11-2 and TRBJ1-1; TCRdb selects TRBD1, and the lack of DNA leaves this call unchecked. Germline V lookup: CDR1 SGHAT, CDR2 FQNNGV. The CDR3 length is 16 residues. CDR3 sequence: CASTLLRGIPNTEAFF.

The rearrangement links TRBV30 to TRBJ1-2; TCRdb selects TRBD1, and the lack of DNA leaves this call unchecked. Germline V lookup: CDR1 GTSNPN, CDR2 SVGIG (reference sequence). The CDR3 loop spans 15 amino acids. This chain's CDR3 is CAWGLTGTANYGYTF.

V gene TRBV7-8 combines with J gene TRBJ2-2. Germline-derived CDR1 and CDR2 are SGHVS and FQNEAQ. CDR3 length: 15 residues. Here the CDR3 reads CASSTRTMNTGELFF.

The genes are TRBV6-2 or TRBV6-3 and TRBJ2-2; TCRdb's assignment of TRBD1 cannot be checked, as there is no DNA. CDR3 length: 12 amino acids. Germline CDR1 is MNHEY and CDR2 is SVGEGT. The CDR3 loop reads CASSRQLGELFF.

The chain joins TRBV15 to TRBJ1-6; the TRBD1 assignment by TCRdb is unverifiable without DNA. The CDR3 runs to 16 residues. Germline V lookup: CDR1 LNHNV, CDR2 YYDKDF (reference sequence). Here the CDR3 reads CATSRGRSSYNSPLHF.

The J gene is TRBJ1-5, the V gene TRBV27; no DNA is available, so the TRBD1 call from TCRdb remains unchecked. The V gene's germline CDR1 is MNHEY and CDR2 SMNVEV (reference sequence). CDR3 length: 15 amino acids. This CDR3 reads CATRRTSGFVQPQHF.

The V and J genes are TRBV7-6 and TRBJ2-5; TCRdb proposes TRBD2, but this gene call is untestable without DNA. Germline CDR1 is SGHVS and CDR2 is FNYEAQ. The CDR3 is made up of 15 amino acids. CDR3 residues: CASRPGTSGRETQYF.

The chain is built from TRBV5-5 and TRBJ2-5. There are 13 residues in the CDR3. The germline V gene encodes CDR1 SGHKS and CDR2 YYEKEE (reference sequence). CDR3 sequence: CASSVGMRETQYF.